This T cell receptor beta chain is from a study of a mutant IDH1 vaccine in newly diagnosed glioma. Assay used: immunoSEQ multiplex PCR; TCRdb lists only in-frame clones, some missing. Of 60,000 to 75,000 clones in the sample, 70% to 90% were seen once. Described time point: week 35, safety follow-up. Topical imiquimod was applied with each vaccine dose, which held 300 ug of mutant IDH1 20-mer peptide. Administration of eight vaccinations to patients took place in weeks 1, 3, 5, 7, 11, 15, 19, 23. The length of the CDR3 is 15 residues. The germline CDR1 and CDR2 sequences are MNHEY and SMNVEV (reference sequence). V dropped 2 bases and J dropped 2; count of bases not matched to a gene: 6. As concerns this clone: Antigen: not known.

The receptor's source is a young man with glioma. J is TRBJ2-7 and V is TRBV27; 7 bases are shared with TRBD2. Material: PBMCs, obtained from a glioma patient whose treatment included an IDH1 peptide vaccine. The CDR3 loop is CASSLGPGRAYEQYF. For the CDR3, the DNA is TGTGCCAGCAGTTTAGGGCCGGGGAGGGCCTACGAGCAGTACTTC.